The TCR beta chain under discussion was sequenced for a study of blood T cell repertoires in COVID-19. Authors' analysis steps: Scientists estimated how many nucleated cells there were by amplifying reference gene primers. Libraries were prepared by immunoSEQ multiplex PCR; TCRdb keeps only in-frame clonotypes and omits some of them. That table supplies the V and J calls and clone size; D and trimming were determined from the DNA. The sample has tens of thousands of clones, 80% to 90% seen once. Per the germline V gene, CDR1 is MGHRA and CDR2 is YSYEKL. Trimming shortened V by 5 bases and J by 9 bases, and 11 bases separated the two germline ends. This CDR3 comprises 12 residues.

The TCR originated in a man aged 35-49 years with acute or convalescent COVID-19. Sequencing was carried out using peripheral blood. The V and J genes are TRBV4-1 and TRBJ2-1, with no clear D. In DNA, the CDR3 is TGCGCCAGCAGCTTCTTAGTTGGTGAGCAGTTCTTC. Translating it yields CASSFLVGEQFF.